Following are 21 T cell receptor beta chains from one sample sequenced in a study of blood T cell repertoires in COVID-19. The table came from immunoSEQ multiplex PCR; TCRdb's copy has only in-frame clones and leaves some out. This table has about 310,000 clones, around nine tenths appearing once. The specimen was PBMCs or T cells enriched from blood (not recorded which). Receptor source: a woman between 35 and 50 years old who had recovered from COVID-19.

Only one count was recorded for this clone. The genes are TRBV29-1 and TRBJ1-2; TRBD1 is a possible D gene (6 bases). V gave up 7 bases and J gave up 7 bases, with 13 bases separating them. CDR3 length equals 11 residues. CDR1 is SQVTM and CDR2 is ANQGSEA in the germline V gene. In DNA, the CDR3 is TGCAGCGCAGGGGTTCAGGGTGGCTACACCTTC. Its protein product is CSAGVQGGYTF.

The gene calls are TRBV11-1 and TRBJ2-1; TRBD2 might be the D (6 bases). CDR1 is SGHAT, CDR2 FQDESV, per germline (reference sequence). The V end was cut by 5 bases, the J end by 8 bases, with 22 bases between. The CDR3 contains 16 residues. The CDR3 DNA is TGTGCCAGCAGCAGATCCGGCGGGGCTTTACTCGATGAGCAGTTCTTC. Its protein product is CASSRSGGALLDEQFF.

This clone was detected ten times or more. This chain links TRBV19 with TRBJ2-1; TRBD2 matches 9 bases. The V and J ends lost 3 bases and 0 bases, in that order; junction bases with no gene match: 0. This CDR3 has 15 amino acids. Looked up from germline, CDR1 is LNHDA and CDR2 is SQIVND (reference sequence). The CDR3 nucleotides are TGTGCCAGTAGTATGACTAGCGGCTCCTACAATGAGCAGTTCTTC. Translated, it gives CASSMTSGSYNEQFF.

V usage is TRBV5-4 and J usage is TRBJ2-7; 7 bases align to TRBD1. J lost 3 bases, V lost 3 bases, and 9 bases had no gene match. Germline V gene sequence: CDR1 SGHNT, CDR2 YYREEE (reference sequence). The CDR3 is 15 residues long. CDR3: CASSSGQKDSYEQYF. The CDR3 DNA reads TGTGCCAGCAGCTCGGGACAGAAAGACAGCTACGAGCAGTACTTC.

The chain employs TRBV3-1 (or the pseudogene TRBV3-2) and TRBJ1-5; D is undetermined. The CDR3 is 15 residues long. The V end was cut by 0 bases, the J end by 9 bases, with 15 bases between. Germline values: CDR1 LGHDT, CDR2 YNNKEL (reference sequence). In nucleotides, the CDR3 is TGTGCCAGCAGCCAAGATGCCGCGGGGTCTGGGCCCCAGCATTTT. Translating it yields CASSQDAAGSGPQHF.

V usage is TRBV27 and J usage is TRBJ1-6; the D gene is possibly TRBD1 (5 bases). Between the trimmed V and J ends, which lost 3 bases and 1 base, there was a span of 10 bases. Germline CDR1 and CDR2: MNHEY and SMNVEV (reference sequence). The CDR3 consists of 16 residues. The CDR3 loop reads CASSFLGASYNSPLHF. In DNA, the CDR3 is TGTGCCAGCAGTTTCCTTGGGGCGTCCTATAATTCACCCCTCCACTTT.

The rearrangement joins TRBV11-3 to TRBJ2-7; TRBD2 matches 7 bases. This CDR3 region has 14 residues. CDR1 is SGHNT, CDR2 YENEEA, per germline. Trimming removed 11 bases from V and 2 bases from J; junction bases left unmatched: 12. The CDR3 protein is CAPRRGEIPYEQYF. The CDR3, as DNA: TGTGCCCCTCGACGGGGGGAAATCCCCTACGAGCAGTACTTC.

Here the CDR3 reads CAISETVTSGGNNEQFF. The CDR3 nucleotides are TGTGCCATCAGTGAGACCGTAACTAGCGGGGGGAACAATGAGCAGTTCTTC. V usage is TRBV10-3 and J usage is TRBJ2-1; the match to TRBD2 covers 12 bases. After removal of 2 bases from V and 5 bases from J, the junction contained 7 bases not matched to a gene. This CDR3 spans 17 amino acids. Germline CDR1 reads ENHRY; CDR2 reads SYGVKD.

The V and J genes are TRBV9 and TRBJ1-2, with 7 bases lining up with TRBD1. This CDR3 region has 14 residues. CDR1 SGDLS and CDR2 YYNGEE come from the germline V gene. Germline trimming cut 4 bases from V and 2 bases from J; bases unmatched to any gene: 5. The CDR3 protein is CASSTRTGNYGYTF. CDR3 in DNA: TGTGCCAGCAGCACTCGGACAGGAAACTATGGCTACACCTTC.

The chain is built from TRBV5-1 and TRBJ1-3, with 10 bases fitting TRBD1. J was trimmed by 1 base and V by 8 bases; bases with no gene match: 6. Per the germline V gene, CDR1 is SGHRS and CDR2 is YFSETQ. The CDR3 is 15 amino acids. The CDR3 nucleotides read TGCGCCAGGAAGGGACAGGGGAAATCTGGAAACACCATATATTTT. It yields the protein CARKGQGKSGNTIYF.

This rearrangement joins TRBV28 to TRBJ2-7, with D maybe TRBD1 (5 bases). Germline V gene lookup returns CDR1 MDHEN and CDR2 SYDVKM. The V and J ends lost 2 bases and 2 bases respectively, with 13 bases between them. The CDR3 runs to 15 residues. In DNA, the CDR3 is TGTGCCAGCAGTTTAATAAGGGGCGTTGCCTACGAGCAGTACTTC. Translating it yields CASSLIRGVAYEQYF. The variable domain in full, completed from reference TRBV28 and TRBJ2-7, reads DVKVTQSSRYLVKRTGEKVFLECVQDMDHENMFWYRQDPGLGLRLIYFSYDVKMKEKGDIPEGYSVSREKKERFSLILESASTNQTSMYLCASSLIRGVAYEQYFGPGTRLTVT.

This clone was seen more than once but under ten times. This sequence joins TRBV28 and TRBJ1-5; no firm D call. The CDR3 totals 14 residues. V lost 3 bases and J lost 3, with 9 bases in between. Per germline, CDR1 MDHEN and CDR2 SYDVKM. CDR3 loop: CASSFMQYNQPQHF. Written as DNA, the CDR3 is TGTGCCAGCAGTTTCATGCAGTACAATCAGCCCCAGCATTTT.

CDR3 coding DNA: TGCGCCAGCAGCCAGGGATCAAGCCTAGCGGGCCCCACAGATACGCAGTATTTT. Its protein product is CASSQGSSLAGPTDTQYF. This chain joins TRBV4-3 and TRBJ2-3; 8 positions agree with TRBD2. V shed 3 bases, J shed 2 bases, and the junction held 13 bases outside the gene matches. Germline V gene lookup returns CDR1 LGHNA and CDR2 YSLEER. This CDR3 has 18 amino acids.

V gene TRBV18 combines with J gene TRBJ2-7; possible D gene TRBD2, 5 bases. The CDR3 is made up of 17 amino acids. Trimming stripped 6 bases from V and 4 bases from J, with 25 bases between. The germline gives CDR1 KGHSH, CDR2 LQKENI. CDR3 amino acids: CASSQASVRTWEYEQYF. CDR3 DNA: TGTGCCAGCTCCCAAGCCTCAGTCCGGACTTGGGAATACGAGCAGTACTTC.

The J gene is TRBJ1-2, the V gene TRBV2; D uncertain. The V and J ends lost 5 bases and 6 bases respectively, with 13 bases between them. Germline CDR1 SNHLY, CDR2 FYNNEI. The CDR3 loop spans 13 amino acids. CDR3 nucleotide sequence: TGTGCCAGCAGTACCCTGTACAGAGATGGCTACACCTTC. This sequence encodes CASSTLYRDGYTF.

The CDR3, as DNA: TGCAGCGTTGAAGGGGGAGACTACAATGAGCAGTTCTTC. Its translation is CSVEGGDYNEQFF. V is TRBV29-1 and J is TRBJ2-1; weak D call: TRBD2 (5 bases). Germline V gene data show CDR1 as SQVTM and CDR2 as ANQGSEA. V lost 1 base to trimming and J lost 3 bases, with 7 bases between them. This CDR3 comprises 13 residues.

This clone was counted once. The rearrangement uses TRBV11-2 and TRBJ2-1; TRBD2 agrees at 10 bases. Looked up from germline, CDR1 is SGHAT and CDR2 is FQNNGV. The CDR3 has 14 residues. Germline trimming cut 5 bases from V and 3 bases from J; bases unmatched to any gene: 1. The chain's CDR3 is CASSTSGNYNEQFF. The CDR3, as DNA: TGTGCCAGCAGCACTAGCGGGAACTACAATGAGCAGTTCTTC.

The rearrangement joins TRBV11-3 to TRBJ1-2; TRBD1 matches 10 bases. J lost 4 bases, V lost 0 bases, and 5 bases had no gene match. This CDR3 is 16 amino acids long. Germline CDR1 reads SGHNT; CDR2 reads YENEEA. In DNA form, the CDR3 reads TGTGCCAGCAGCTTAGATCCCCGGACAGGGGGCTATGGCTACACCTTC. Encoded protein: CASSLDPRTGGYGYTF.

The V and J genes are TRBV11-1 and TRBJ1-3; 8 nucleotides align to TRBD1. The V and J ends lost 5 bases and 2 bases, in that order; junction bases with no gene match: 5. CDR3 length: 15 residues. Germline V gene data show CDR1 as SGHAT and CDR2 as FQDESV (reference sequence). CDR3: CASSPPTGAGNTIYF. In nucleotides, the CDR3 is TGTGCCAGCAGCCCCCCGACAGGGGCTGGAAACACCATATATTTT.

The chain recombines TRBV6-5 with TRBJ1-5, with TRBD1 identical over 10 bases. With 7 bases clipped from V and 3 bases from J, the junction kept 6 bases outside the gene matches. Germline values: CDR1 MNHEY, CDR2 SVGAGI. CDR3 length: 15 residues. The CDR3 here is CASKSTGGTNQPQHF. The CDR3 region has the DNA TGTGCCAGCAAGTCGACAGGGGGCACCAATCAGCCCCAGCATTTT.

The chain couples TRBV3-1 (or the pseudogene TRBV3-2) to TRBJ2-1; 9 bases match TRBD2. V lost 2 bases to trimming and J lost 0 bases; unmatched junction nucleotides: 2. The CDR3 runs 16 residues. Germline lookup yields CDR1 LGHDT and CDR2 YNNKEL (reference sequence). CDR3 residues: CASSQRGGASYNEQFF. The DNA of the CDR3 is TGTGCCAGCAGCCAACGCGGGGGGGCCTCCTACAATGAGCAGTTCTTC.